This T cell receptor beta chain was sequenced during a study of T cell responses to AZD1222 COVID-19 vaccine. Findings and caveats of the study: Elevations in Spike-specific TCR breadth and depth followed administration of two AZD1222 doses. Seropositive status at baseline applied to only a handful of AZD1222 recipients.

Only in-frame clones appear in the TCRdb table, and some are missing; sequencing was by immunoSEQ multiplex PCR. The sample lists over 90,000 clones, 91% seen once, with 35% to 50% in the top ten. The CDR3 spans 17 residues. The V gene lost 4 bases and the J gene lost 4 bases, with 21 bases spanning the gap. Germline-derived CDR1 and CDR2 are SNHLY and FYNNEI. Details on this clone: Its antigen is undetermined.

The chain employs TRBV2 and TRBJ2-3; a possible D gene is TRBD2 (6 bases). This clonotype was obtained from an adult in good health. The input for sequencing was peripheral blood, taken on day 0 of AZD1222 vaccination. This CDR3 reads CASSVLLLRESADTQYF. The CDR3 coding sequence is TGTGCCAGCAGTGTCCTCTTATTGCGGGAAAGTGCAGATACGCAGTATTTT.